The TCR beta chain under discussion was sequenced for a study of shared clonotypes between healthy human individuals. Profiled with immunoSEQ multiplex PCR; TCRdb holds only in-frame clones, not every one. The sample has millions of clones, roughly 91% seen once. In the naive CD8 group, cells lacked CD45RO and were positively selected for CCR7, so terminally differentiated effector memory CD45RA+ cells were left out. V shed 6 bases and J 2 bases; nucleotides not matched to a gene: 6. Germline V gene sequence: CDR1 MNHEY, CDR2 SMNVEV (reference sequence). The CDR3 sequence is 14 residues long. The gene calls are TRBV27 and TRBJ1-2; 7 bases line up with TRBD1. The origin of this receptor is a man aged 18-30 years in good health. Some clones in this sample may be carry-over from other donors' samples. The source material was naive CD8+ T cells from PBMCs. The chain's CDR3 is CASRTTGRNYGYTF. DNA for the CDR3: TGTGCCAGCAGGACGACAGGGAGAAACTATGGCTACACCTTC.